The 17 T cell receptor beta chains below come from one sample, sequenced in a study of shared clonotypes between healthy human individuals. Sequencing used immunoSEQ multiplex PCR; TCRdb keeps in-frame clones, though not all of them. This sample yields under 650,000 clones, of which 90% to 97% are seen a single time; less than 0.06% belongs to the top ten. The sequenced sample was naive CD4+ T cells sorted from blood. Documented subset: CD45RA+ positively selected. Receptors originate from a young woman in good health.

This chain connects TRBV27 to TRBJ1-4; no firm D call. Germline CDR1 and CDR2: MNHEY and SMNVEV (reference sequence). Trimming removed 8 bases at V and 6 bases at J, with 13 bases between. CDR3 length: 13 residues. The CDR3 region has the DNA TGTGCCAGCCGCGGAAATTGGGATGAAAAACTGTTTTTT. Translated: CASRGNWDEKLFF.

In regard to this clone: Additional DNA sequences in this sample encode the identical CDR3. This chain's CDR3 is CASSPDGNTEAFF. DNA of the CDR3: TGCGCCAGCAGCCCTGACGGGAACACTGAAGCTTTCTTT. The V gene is TRBV5-1, the J gene TRBJ1-1; D uncertain. Germline V gives CDR1 SGHRS, CDR2 YFSETQ. This CDR3 contains 13 residues. V was shortened by 4 bases and J by 1 base, with 8 bases between the two germline ends.

The genes are TRBV9 and TRBJ2-1; 11 bases agree with TRBD2. This CDR3 region has 16 residues. Germline V CDR1 and CDR2: SGDLS, YYNGEE. Trimming removed 4 bases from V and 7 bases from J; junction bases left unmatched: 10. CDR3 coding DNA: TGTGCCAGCAGCCCAGATAGCGGGAGGGCCTGGAATGAGCAGTTCTTC. Translated: CASSPDSGRAWNEQFF. Full variable domain (remainder filled in from reference TRBV9 and TRBJ2-1): DSGVTQTPKHLITATGQRVTLRCSPRSGDLSVYWYQQSLDQGLQFLIQYYNGEERAKGNILERFSAQQFPDLHSELNLSSLELGDSALYFCASSPDSGRAWNEQFFGPGTRLTVL.

Here the CDR3 DNA reads TGTGCCAGCAGTAAGAGGAACACTGAAGCTTTCTTT. The encoded protein is CASSKRNTEAFF. The rearrangement joins TRBV6-5 to TRBJ1-1; D is undetermined. The CDR3 has 12 amino acids. V dropped 5 bases and J dropped 1 base, with 5 bases sitting between them. Germline assignment: CDR1 MNHEY and CDR2 SVGAGI.

J is TRBJ2-1 and V is TRBV20-1; D not certain. The CDR3 spans 11 residues. Germline assignment: CDR1 DFQATT and CDR2 SNEGSKA (reference sequence). V lost 6 bases and J 7 bases, leaving 10 bases between the germline ends. The CDR3 protein is CSAALRNEQFF. CDR3 in DNA: TGCAGTGCAGCCCTGAGAAATGAGCAGTTCTTC.

This clone was seen a single time. For the CDR3, the DNA is TGTGCCAGCTCACCGTACCCGGGACAGGGGGCCACTGAAGCTTTCTTT. This translates into CASSPYPGQGATEAFF. The genes are TRBV18 and TRBJ1-1; 12 bases map to TRBD1. Germline-derived CDR1 and CDR2 are KGHSH and LQKENI. The CDR3 runs to 16 residues. Germline trimming cut 3 bases from V and 4 bases from J; bases unmatched to any gene: 6.

The V call is TRBV7-3, the J call TRBJ2-1; weak D call: TRBD2 (6 bases). CDR3 length equals 13 residues. The germline V and J ends were trimmed by 5 bases and 5 bases, with 10 bases remaining between them. Looked up from germline, CDR1 is SGHTA and CDR2 is FQGTGA. CDR3 region: CASSKGLDNEQFF. CDR3 nucleotide sequence: TGTGCCAGCAGCAAGGGACTGGACAATGAGCAGTTCTTC. Drawing the rest from reference TRBV7-3 and TRBJ2-1, the complete variable domain is GAGVSQTPSNKVTEKGKYVELRCDPISGHTALYWYRQSLGQGPEFLIYFQGTGAADDSGLPNDRFFAVRPEGSVSTLKIQRTERGDSAVYLCASSKGLDNEQFFGPGTRLTVL.

This clone was seen a single time. The J gene is TRBJ1-1, the V gene TRBV6-6; TRBD1 might be the D (5 bases). CDR1 is MNHNY, CDR2 SVGAGI, per germline (reference sequence). This CDR3 has 15 amino acids. V lost 6 bases, J lost 4 bases, and 18 bases lay in between. CDR3 region: CASREIGTGVTEAFF. The CDR3 coding sequence is TGTGCCAGCAGAGAGATAGGGACGGGCGTCACTGAAGCTTTCTTT.

The chain links TRBV30 to TRBJ1-6; TRBD1 is a possible D gene (5 bases). CDR3 size: 14 residues. Germline V CDR1 and CDR2: GTSNPN, SVGIG (reference sequence). Trimming stripped 0 bases from V and 6 bases from J, with 9 bases between. In DNA form, the CDR3 reads TGTGCCTGGAGTGTACTGACAGTTAATTCACCCCTCCACTTT. Encoded protein: CAWSVLTVNSPLHF.

The genes are TRBV5-1 and TRBJ2-1; 10 positions match TRBD2. This CDR3 has 15 amino acids. Losses at the gene ends were 2 bases for V and 10 bases for J; bases not matched to a gene: 9. The germline V gene encodes CDR1 SGHRS and CDR2 YFSETQ. CDR3 residues: CASSLTSGDMWEQFF. CDR3 coding DNA: TGCGCCAGCAGCTTAACTAGCGGGGACATGTGGGAGCAGTTCTTC.

The chain employs TRBV18 and TRBJ2-2; 10 bases map to TRBD1. Germline trimming cut 6 bases from V and 3 bases from J; bases unmatched to any gene: 13. The CDR3 length is 18 residues. Per the germline V gene, CDR1 is KGHSH and CDR2 is LQKENI. The CDR3 DNA is TGTGCCAGCTCGCCCGAGACAGGGGGCGCAAGGGACACCGGGGAGCTGTTTTTT. Translation gives CASSPETGGARDTGELFF.

The V call is TRBV19, the J call TRBJ2-7; 7 bases are a match to TRBD2. CDR3 length: 10 amino acids. After removal of 8 bases from V and 12 bases from J, the junction contained 7 bases not matched to a gene. The germline V gene encodes CDR1 LNHDA and CDR2 SQIVND (reference sequence). The CDR3 is CASSWLAAYF. The DNA of the CDR3 is TGTGCCAGTTCTTGGCTAGCGGCGTACTTC. Using reference TRBV19 and TRBJ2-7 for the parts outside the CDR3, the full variable domain is DGGITQSPKYLFRKEGQNVTLSCEQNLNHDAMYWYRQDPGQGLRLIYYSQIVNDFQKGDIAEGYSVSREKKESFPLTVTSAQKNPTAFYLCASSWLAAYFGPGTRLTVT.

This rearrangement joins TRBV7-9 to TRBJ2-1, with D possibly being TRBD1 (5 bases). The CDR3 consists of 14 residues. The V and J ends lost 2 bases and 3 bases respectively, with 8 bases between them. Germline V CDR1 and CDR2: SEHNR, FQNEAQ (reference sequence). For the CDR3, the DNA is TGTGCCAGCAGCTTACAGGGAAACTACAATGAGCAGTTCTTC. It yields the protein CASSLQGNYNEQFF.

The rearrangement joins TRBV19 to TRBJ1-5; 7 bases line up with TRBD1. J was trimmed by 0 bases and V by 5 bases; bases with no gene match: 10. The germline CDR1 and CDR2 sequences are LNHDA and SQIVND (reference sequence). This CDR3 comprises 17 residues. The CDR3 sequence: CASSSLQGHYSNQPQHF. The CDR3 DNA follows: TGTGCCAGTAGTTCTTTACAGGGGCACTATAGCAATCAGCCCCAGCATTTT.

This chain's CDR3 is CASSSDRDVSNQPQHF. Written as DNA, the CDR3 is TGTGCCAGCAGTTCGGACAGGGATGTAAGCAATCAGCCCCAGCATTTT. This sequence joins TRBV6-6 and TRBJ1-5, with 8 bases that match TRBD1. Germline loops: CDR1 MNHNY, CDR2 SVGAGI (reference sequence). V trimming: 4 bases; J trimming: 1 base; junction bases outside the gene matches: 6. The length of the CDR3 is 16 residues.

V usage is TRBV7-9 and J usage is TRBJ2-2; D may be TRBD1 (6 bases). Germline V gives CDR1 SEHNR, CDR2 FQNEAQ (reference sequence). V was trimmed by 5 bases and J by 0 bases, leaving 10 bases between them. This CDR3 region has 15 residues. CDR3 loop: CASSLRTANTGELFF. In nucleotides, the CDR3 is TGTGCCAGCAGCCTAAGGACAGCGAACACCGGGGAGCTGTTTTTT. The full variable domain, with the rest looked up from reference TRBV7-9 and TRBJ2-2, is DTGVSQNPRHKITKRGQNVTFRCDPISEHNRLYWYRQTLGQGPEFLTYFQNEAQLEKSRLLSDRFSAERPKGSFSTLEIQRTEQGDSAMYLCASSLRTANTGELFFGEGSRLTVL.

The chain uses TRBV28 and TRBJ1-2, with TRBD1 matching 7 bases. The CDR3 runs to 15 residues. The germline gives CDR1 MDHEN, CDR2 SYDVKM. V dropped 1 base and J dropped 4; count of bases not matched to a gene: 6. The CDR3 loop is CASSLFVGQSYGYTF. CDR3 sequence (DNA): TGTGCCAGCAGTTTATTCGTGGGACAGAGCTATGGCTACACCTTC.